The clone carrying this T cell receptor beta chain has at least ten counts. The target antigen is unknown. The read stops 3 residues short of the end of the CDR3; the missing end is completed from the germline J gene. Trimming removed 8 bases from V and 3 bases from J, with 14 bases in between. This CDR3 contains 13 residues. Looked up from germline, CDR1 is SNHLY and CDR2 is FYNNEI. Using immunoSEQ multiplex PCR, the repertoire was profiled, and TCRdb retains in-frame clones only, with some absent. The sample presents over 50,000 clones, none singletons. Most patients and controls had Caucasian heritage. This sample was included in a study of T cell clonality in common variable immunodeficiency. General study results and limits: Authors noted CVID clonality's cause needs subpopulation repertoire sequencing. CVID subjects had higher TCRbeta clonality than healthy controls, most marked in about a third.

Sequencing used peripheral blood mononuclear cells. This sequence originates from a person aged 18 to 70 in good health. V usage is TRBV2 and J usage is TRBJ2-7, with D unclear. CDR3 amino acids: CASSQVIFYEQYF. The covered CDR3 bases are TGTGCCAGCTCTCAGGTAATTTTCTACGAG.